This note documents a single T cell receptor beta chain sequence. Its specificity is not known. 60 Vbeta and 13 Jbeta primers were used in PCR. Sequencing was performed with immunoSEQ multiplex PCR; in TCRdb, only in-frame clones are kept and a portion is missing. This table holds under 250,000 clones, about 83% found once. This specimen comes from a study of cytomegalovirus exposure and HLA in healthy donors. Broader study findings: Only CMV serostatus was available as immune exposure information. TCR beta sequences numbering roughly 18,000 were associated with HLA alleles at 0.05 false discovery rate in a later analysis. Researchers reported that a few CMV-associated chains were confirmed in vitro as CMV antigen-specific.

The CDR3 loop spans 15 amino acids. Germline V gene lookup returns CDR1 SGHTA and CDR2 FQGNSA. V shed 1 base and J shed 3 bases, with 10 bases lying between them. The chain combines TRBV7-2 with TRBJ2-1, with D possibly matching TRBD2 (5 bases). The receptor was isolated from a human donor in good health. The sequencing input was PBMCs. CDR3: CASSLGAGLYNEQFF. The CDR3 nucleotides are TGTGCCAGCAGCTTAGGGGCGGGTCTCTACAATGAGCAGTTCTTC.